Presented here are 7 T cell receptor beta chains from one specimen sequenced in a study of early T cells in non-severe SARS-CoV-2 infection. TCRdb re-called the 5' RACE reads through MiXCR, storing one row per CDR3 protein. The sample has under 85,000 distinct CDR3 sequences, approximately 14% seen once; the top ten hold nearly 4%. Material: whole blood, obtained at baseline. These receptors were taken from an adult who was a healthcare worker with PCR-confirmed SARS-CoV-2 infection or an uninfected control (not recorded which).

A few counts support this clonotype. The chain recombines TRBV19 with TRBJ2-7; 9 nucleotides agree with TRBD1. Germline V lookup: CDR1 LNHDA, CDR2 SQIVND (reference sequence). Trimming at V came to 7 bases and at J to 1 base, leaving 14 bases not matched to a gene. This CDR3 is 17 amino acids long. The CDR3 DNA sequence: TGTGCCAGTACACTGCGCGCCGGGACAGGGAGATCCTACGAGCAGTACTTC. Amino acids: CASTLRAGTGRSYEQYF.

The rearrangement joins TRBV20-1 to TRBJ1-1, with D perhaps matching TRBD1 (6 bases). Germline V gene data show CDR1 as DFQATT and CDR2 as SNEGSKA (reference sequence). CDR3 length: 15 amino acids. V gave up 0 bases and J gave up 2 bases, with 13 bases separating them. The CDR3 DNA reads TGCAGTGCTAGAGAGGGGGGGGCGCGTAACACTGAAGCTTTCTTT. This translates into CSAREGGARNTEAFF.

This clonotype was counted only a few times. The rearrangement links TRBV7-2 to TRBJ2-1, with a weak D call TRBD2 (5 bases). V lost 4 bases to trimming and J lost 10 bases, with 11 bases between them. Germline CDR1 and CDR2: SGHTA and FQGNSA. The CDR3 spans 12 residues. The DNA for the CDR3 is TGTGCCAGCAGCTCCCTACGGAGGGAGCAGTTCTTC. This gives the protein CASSSLRREQFF.

The chain joins TRBV20-1 to TRBJ2-3; 8 bases line up with TRBD2. The CDR3 totals 15 residues. With V trimmed by 1 base and J by 1 base, 4 bases remained unmatched. The germline V gene encodes CDR1 DFQATT and CDR2 SNEGSKA (reference sequence). Written as DNA, the CDR3 is TGCAGTGCTAGAGGAGCGGGAGCGGGCACAGATACGCAGTATTTT. This encodes CSARGAGAGTDTQYF.

The chain combines TRBV3-1 with TRBJ2-2; TRBD2 might be the D (6 bases). V lost 3 bases and J 4 bases, leaving 9 bases between the germline ends. The CDR3 runs to 14 residues. Looked up from germline, CDR1 is LGHDT and CDR2 is YNNKEL (reference sequence). CDR3 coding DNA: TGTGCCAGCAGCCAGGGACTGTCCACCGGGGAGCTGTTTTTT. This translates into CASSQGLSTGELFF.

This clonotype is medium-sized. The V gene is TRBV2, the J gene TRBJ2-2; D is tentatively TRBD1 or TRBD2 (5 bases each). From germline, CDR1 is SNHLY and CDR2 FYNNEI. V was pared by 5 bases and J by 1 base, with 8 bases between. The CDR3 is 14 amino acids. The DNA for the CDR3 is TGTGCCAGCAGTTGGGACCGGAACACCGGGGAGCTGTTTTTT. As protein: CASSWDRNTGELFF.

The chain combines TRBV7-3 with TRBJ2-2; D is possibly TRBD2 (6 bases). Germline values: CDR1 SGHTA, CDR2 FQGTGA. V was shortened by 7 bases and J by 4 bases, with 16 bases between the two germline ends. This CDR3 has 15 amino acids. CDR3 nucleotides: TGTGCCAGCACTTCGGGTAGCGGAATCACCGGGGAGCTGTTTTTT. Translation: CASTSGSGITGELFF.